This T cell receptor (beta chain) was observed in a study of blood T cell repertoires in COVID-19. Study in general: COVID-19 samples from acute and convalescent phases originated in the United States, Italy and Spain. Sample material is recorded as cDNA or gDNA derived from T cells, B-cell-depleted T cells, or PBMCs.

Germline V gene sequence: CDR1 SGHRS, CDR2 YFSETQ. V was shortened by 4 bases and J by 5 bases, with 9 bases between the two germline ends. This CDR3 is 12 amino acids long. As originally analysed: Cell counts per sample came from amplifying reference gene primers. Generated by immunoSEQ multiplex PCR, the TCRdb table keeps only in-frame clones and is missing some. V, J and clone size derive from that table, while D and trimming were established from the DNA sequence. The sample has 130,000 or so clones; 70% to 85% are singletons. Sequencing input: peripheral blood. This TCR derives from a woman aged 60 to 75 with acute or convalescent COVID-19. J is TRBJ1-1 and V is TRBV5-1; TRBD1 might be the D (5 bases). CDR3 DNA: TGCGCCAGCAGCCCGGAGGGGACTGAAGCTTTCTTT. This translates into CASSPEGTEAFF.